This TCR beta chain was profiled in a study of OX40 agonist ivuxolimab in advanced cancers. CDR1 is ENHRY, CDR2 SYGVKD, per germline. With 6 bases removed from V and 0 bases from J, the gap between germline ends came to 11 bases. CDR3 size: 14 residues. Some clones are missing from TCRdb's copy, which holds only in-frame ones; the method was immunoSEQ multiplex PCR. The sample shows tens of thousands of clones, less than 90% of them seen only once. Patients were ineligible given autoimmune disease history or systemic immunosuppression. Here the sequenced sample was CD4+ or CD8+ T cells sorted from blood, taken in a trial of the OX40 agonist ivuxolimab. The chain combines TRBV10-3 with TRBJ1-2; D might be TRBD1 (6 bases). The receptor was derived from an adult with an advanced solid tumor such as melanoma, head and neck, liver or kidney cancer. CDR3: CAIRQTGANYGYTF. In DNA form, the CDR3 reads TGTGCCATCAGACAGACAGGAGCTAACTATGGCTACACCTTC.